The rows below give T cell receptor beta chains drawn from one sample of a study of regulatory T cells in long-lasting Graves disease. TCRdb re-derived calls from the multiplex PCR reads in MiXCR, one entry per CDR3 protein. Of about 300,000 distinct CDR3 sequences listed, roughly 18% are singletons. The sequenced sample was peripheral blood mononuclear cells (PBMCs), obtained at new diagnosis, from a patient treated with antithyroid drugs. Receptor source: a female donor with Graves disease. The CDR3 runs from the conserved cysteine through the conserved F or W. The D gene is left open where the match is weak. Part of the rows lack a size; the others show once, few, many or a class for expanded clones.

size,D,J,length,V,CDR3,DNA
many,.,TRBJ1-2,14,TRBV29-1,CSVERGGGNYGYTF,TGCAGCGTTGAAAGGGGAGGGGGGAACTATGGCTACACCTTC
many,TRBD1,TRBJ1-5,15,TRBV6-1,CASSEYRGSGQPQHF,TGTGCCAGCAGTGAATACAGGGGGAGCGGTCAGCCCCAGCATTTT
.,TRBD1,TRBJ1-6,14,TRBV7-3,CASSRTGPGEPLHF,TGTGCCAGCAGCCGGACAGGACCCGGGGAACCCCTCCACTTT
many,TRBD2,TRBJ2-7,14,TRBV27,CASSSPGTSLEQYF,TGTGCCAGCAGTTCCCCCGGGACTAGTCTCGAGCAGTACTTC
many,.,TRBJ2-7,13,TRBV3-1,CASRYRASDEQYF,TGTGCCAGCAGGTATAGGGCGTCTGACGAGCAGTACTTC
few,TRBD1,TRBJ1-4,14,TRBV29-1,CSAGWGQGGEKLFF,TGCAGCGCCGGCTGGGGACAGGGCGGTGAAAAACTGTTTTTT
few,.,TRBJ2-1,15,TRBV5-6,CASSPAISSYNEQFF,TGTGCCAGCAGCCCTGCTATAAGCTCCTACAATGAGCAGTTCTTC
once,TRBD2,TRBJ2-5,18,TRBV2,CASSEALGLANGQETQYF,TGTGCCAGCAGTGAAGCGCTAGGACTAGCGAACGGCCAAGAGACCCAGTACTTC
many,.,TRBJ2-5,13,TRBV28,CATLGQPQETQYF,TGTGCCACCTTGGGTCAGCCCCAAGAGACCCAGTACTTC
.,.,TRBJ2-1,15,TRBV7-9,CASSLVSSGGNEQFF,TGTGCCAGCAGCTTAGTGTCCAGCGGTGGAAATGAGCAGTTCTTC
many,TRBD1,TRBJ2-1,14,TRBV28,CASSSGQGNNEQFF,TGTGCCAGCAGTTCGGGACAGGGGAACAATGAGCAGTTCTTC
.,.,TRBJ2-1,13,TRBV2,CASTWEVDNEQFF,TGTGCCAGCACGTGGGAAGTAGACAATGAGCAGTTCTTC
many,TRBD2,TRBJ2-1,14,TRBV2,CASGRLATVNEQFF,TGTGCCAGCGGGAGACTAGCGACGGTGAATGAGCAGTTCTTC
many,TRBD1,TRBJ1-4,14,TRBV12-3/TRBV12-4,CASSNRGTREKLFF,TGTGCCAGCAGTAACAGGGGGACGAGAGAAAAACTGTTTTTT
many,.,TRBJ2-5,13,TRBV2,CASTGQPQETQYF,TGTGCCAGCACTGGACAGCCCCAAGAGACCCAGTACTTC
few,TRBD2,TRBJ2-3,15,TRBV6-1,CASTSGRAITDTQYF,TGTGCCAGCACTAGCGGGAGGGCGATCACAGATACGCAGTATTTT
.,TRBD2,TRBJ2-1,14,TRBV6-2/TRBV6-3,CASASSGSVDEQFF,TGTGCCAGTGCCTCTAGCGGGAGCGTTGATGAGCAGTTCTTC
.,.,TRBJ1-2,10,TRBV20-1,CSAKEYGYTF,TGCAGTGCTAAGGAGTATGGCTACACCTTC
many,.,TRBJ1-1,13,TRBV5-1,CASSTQMNTEAFF,TGCGCCAGCAGCACACAGATGAACACTGAAGCTTTCTTT
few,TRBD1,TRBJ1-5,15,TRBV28,CASSRGQGARQPQHF,TGTGCCAGCAGCCGAGGACAGGGGGCGCGTCAGCCCCAGCATTTT
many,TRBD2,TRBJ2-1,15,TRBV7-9,CASSRAGGPLNEQFF,TGTGCCAGCAGCCGAGCGGGAGGGCCGCTCAATGAGCAGTTCTTC
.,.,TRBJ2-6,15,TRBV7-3,CASSLQSSGANVLTF,TGTGCCAGCAGCCTACAGAGCTCTGGGGCCAACGTCCTGACTTTC
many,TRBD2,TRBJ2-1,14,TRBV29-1,CSVEREGGFNEQFF,TGCAGCGTTGAACGGGAGGGAGGGTTCAATGAGCAGTTCTTC
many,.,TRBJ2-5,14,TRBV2,CASSQEWGIKTQYF,TGTGCCAGCAGCCAAGAATGGGGGATAAAGACCCAGTACTTC
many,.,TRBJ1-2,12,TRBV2,CASSEGFYGYTF,TGTGCCAGCAGTGAGGGGTTCTATGGCTACACCTTC
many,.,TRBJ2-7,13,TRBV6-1,CASSQVSLQEQYF,TGTGCCAGCAGTCAGGTTTCTCTTCAGGAGCAGTACTTC
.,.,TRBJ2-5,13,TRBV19,CASSIGSEETQYF,TGTGCCAGTAGTATTGGCAGCGAAGAGACCCAGTACTTC
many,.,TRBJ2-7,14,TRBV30,CAWRSGGSSYEQYF,TGTGCCTGGAGATCTGGAGGGTCCTCCTACGAGCAGTACTTC
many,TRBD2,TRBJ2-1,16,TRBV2,CASRTSGRAGMDEQFF,TGTGCCAGTAGGACTAGCGGGAGGGCCGGTATGGATGAGCAGTTCTTC
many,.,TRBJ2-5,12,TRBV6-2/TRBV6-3,CASKRALETQYF,TGTGCCAGCAAAAGGGCGTTGGAGACCCAGTACTTC
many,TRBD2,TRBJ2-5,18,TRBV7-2,CASSSATSGRARGETQYF,TGTGCCAGCAGCTCAGCGACTAGCGGGAGGGCCAGGGGAGAGACCCAGTACTTC
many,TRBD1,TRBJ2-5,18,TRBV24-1,CATSEQLTPGQGAETQYF,TGTGCCACCAGTGAACAATTAACCCCGGGACAGGGGGCTGAGACCCAGTACTTC
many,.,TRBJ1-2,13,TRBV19,CASRRNLNYGYTF,TGTGCCAGTAGGAGAAACTTGAACTATGGCTACACCTTC
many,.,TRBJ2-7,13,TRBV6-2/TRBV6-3,CASKWTLSREQYF,TGTGCCAGCAAGTGGACCCTGAGCCGCGAGCAGTACTTC
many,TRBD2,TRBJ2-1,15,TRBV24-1,CATSALAGNYNEQFF,TGTGCCACCAGTGCTTTAGCGGGAAACTACAATGAGCAGTTCTTC
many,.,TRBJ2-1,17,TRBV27,CASSSFMAPSSYNEQFF,TGTGCCAGCAGTTCGTTTATGGCCCCGAGCTCCTACAATGAGCAGTTCTTC
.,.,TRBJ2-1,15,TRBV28,CASSLKYAGWEEQFF,TGTGCCAGCAGTTTGAAATATGCCGGATGGGAGGAGCAGTTCTTC
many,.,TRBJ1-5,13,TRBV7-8,CATQRSSNQPQHF,TGTGCCACTCAGAGAAGCAGCAATCAGCCCCAGCATTTT
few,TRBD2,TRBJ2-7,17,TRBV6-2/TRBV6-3,CASSGQTSRRGTYEQYF,TGTGCCAGCAGTGGTCAGACTAGCAGGCGGGGGACCTACGAGCAGTACTTC
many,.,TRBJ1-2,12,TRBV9,CASSVTNYGYTF,TGTGCCAGCAGCGTTACCAACTATGGCTACACCTTC
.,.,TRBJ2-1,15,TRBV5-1,CASSLGPTTYNEQFF,TGCGCCAGCAGCTTGGGACCGACTACCTACAATGAGCAGTTCTTC
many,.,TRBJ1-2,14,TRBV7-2,CASSFFPPNYGYTF,TGTGCCAGCAGCTTTTTTCCGCCTAACTATGGCTACACCTTC
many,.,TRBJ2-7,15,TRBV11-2,CASSLGSPGAYEQYF,TGTGCCAGCAGCTTAGGGTCGCCGGGGGCCTACGAGCAGTACTTC
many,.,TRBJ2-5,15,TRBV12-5,CASGLVVGVGETQYF,TGTGCTAGTGGTTTGGTAGTGGGAGTGGGGGAGACCCAGTACTTC
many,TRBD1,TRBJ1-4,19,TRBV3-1,CASSQVRPGQGSGNEKLFF,TGTGCCAGCAGCCAAGTCCGACCGGGACAGGGGTCGGGTAATGAAAAACTGTTTTTT
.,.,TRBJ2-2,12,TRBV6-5,CASSYSAEELFF,TGTGCCAGCAGTTACTCAGCGGAGGAGCTGTTTTTT
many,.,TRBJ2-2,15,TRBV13,CASSPRGGHTGELFF,TGTGCCAGCAGCCCCCGAGGGGGACACACCGGGGAGCTGTTTTTT
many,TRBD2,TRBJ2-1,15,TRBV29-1,CSVDKPSGRVYEQFF,TGCAGCGTTGATAAACCTAGCGGGAGAGTATATGAGCAGTTCTTC
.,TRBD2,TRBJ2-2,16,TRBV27,CASSLLAGANTGELFF,TGTGCCAGCAGTTTACTAGCGGGAGCGAACACCGGGGAGCTGTTTTTT
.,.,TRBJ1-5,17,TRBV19,CASSIGRGVVSNQPQHF,TGTGCCAGTAGTATAGGGAGGGGGGTGGTAAGCAATCAGCCCCAGCATTTT
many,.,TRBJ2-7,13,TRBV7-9,CASSGAGSYEQYF,TGTGCCAGCAGTGGGGCGGGGTCCTACGAGCAGTACTTC
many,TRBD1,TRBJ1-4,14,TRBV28,CASSLGQGREKLFF,TGTGCCAGCAGTTTAGGACAGGGACGGGAAAAACTGTTTTTT
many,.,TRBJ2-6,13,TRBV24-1,CATSRSGANVLTF,TGTGCCACCAGTCGGTCTGGGGCCAACGTCCTGACTTTC
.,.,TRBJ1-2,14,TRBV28,CASGPRAGLGGYTF,TGTGCCAGCGGTCCCCGAGCAGGGCTAGGCGGCTACACCTTC
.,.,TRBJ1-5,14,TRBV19,CASRIGGSNQPQHF,TGTGCCAGTAGAATCGGAGGGAGCAATCAGCCCCAGCATTTT
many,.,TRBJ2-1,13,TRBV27,CASSFHGEYEQFF,TGTGCCAGCAGTTTCCATGGGGAGTATGAGCAGTTCTTC
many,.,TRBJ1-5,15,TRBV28,CASRERGASNQPQHF,TGTGCCAGCAGGGAAAGGGGGGCGAGCAATCAGCCCCAGCATTTT
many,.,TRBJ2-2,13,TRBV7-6,CASRPSSTGELFF,TGTGCCAGCAGACCATCGTCGACAGGGGAGCTGTTTTTT
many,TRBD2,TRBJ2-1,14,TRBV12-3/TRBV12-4,CASMTGGPVDEQFF,TGTGCCAGCATGACGGGAGGGCCTGTCGATGAGCAGTTCTTC